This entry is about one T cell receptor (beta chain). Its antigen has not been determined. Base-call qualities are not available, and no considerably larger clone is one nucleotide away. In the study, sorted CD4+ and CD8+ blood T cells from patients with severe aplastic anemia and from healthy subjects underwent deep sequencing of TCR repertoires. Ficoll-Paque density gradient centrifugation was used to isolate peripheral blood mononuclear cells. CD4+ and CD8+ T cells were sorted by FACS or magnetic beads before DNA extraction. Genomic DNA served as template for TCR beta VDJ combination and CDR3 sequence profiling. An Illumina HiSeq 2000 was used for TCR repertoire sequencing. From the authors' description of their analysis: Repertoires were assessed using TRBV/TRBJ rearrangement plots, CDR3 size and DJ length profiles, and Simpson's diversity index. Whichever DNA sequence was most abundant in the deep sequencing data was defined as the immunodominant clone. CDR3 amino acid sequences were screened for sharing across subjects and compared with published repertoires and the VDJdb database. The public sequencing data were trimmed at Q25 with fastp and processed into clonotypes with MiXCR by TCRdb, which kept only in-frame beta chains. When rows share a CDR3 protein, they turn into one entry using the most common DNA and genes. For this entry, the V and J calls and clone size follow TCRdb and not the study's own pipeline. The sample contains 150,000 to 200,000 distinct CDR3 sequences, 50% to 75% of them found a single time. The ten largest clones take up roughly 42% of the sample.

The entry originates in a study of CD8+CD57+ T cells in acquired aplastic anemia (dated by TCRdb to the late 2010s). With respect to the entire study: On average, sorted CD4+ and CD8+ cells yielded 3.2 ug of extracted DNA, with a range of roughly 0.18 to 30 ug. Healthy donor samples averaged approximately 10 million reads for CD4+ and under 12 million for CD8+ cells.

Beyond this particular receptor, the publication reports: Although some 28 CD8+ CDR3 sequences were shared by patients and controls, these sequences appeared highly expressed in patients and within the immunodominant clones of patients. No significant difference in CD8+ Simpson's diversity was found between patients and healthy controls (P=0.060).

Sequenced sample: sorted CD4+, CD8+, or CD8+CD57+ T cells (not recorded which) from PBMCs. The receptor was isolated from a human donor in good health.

The CDR3 is CASSAGTGFGNQPQHF. The DNA sequence is TGTGCCAGCAGTGCCGGGACAGGTTTTGGCAATCAGCCCCAGCATTTT. Recombination joined TRBV6-6 with TRBJ1-5, with 8 middle bases fitting TRBD1. The germline V gene (reference sequence) yields MNHNY for CDR1 and SVGAGI for CDR2. The CDR3 numbers 16 residues from cysteine through phenylalanine. Only the CDR3 DNA is retained, 48 bases long and in frame from the first base. The germline V and J ends show losses of 5 bases and 2 bases respectively, and no gene match explains 8 bases of the junction.